The rows below give T cell receptor beta chains drawn from one sample of a study of blood T cell repertoires in COVID-19. The assay was immunoSEQ multiplex PCR, and TCRdb's table has in-frame clones only and misses some. This sample yields under 40,000 clones, of which roughly 80% are seen a single time; about an eighth belongs to the top ten. Material for sequencing was peripheral blood. The receptors were gathered from a woman in her seventies with acute or convalescent COVID-19. Both conserved end residues are part of each CDR3. D genes are given only for firm matches. Rows may omit the clone size; those that give it use once, few, many or a size class.

>TRBD2|-|TRBV3-1/TRBV3-2|TRBJ2-3
TGTGCCAGCAGCCAAGATGAGACTAGCGGGGGGGCACGCCTAGATACGCAGTATTTT
CASSQDETSGGARLDTQYF
>-|-|TRBV2|TRBJ1-1
TGTGCCTTTGAGGACCAGGGGACTGAAGCTTTCTTT
CAFEDQGTEAFF
>-|-|TRBV28|TRBJ1-2
TGTGCCAGCAGTTTGTCCCAGGTTGACTACACCTTC
CASSLSQVDYTF
>TRBD1|few|TRBV4-1|TRBJ1-3
TGCGCCAGCAGTCAACAGACAGGGCTAACAAAGACCAAAAGGGGAAACACCATATATTTT
CASSQQTGLTKTKRGNTIYF
>-|-|TRBV7-9|TRBJ2-7
TGTGCCAGCAGTGGAGCCAACTCCTACGAGCAGTACTTC
CASSGANSYEQYF
>-|once|TRBV28|TRBJ2-4
TGTGCCAGCGGATCTTACAGGGCACGGTACTTC
CASGSYRARYF
>TRBD2|-|TRBV5-1|TRBJ2-3
TGCGCCAGCAGCTTGGTCTCGGGACTAGCGGGCACAGATACGCAGTATTTT
CASSLVSGLAGTDTQYF
>TRBD2|-|TRBV11-2|TRBJ2-3
TGTGCCAGCAGCTCCGACCCGGGGGGGGGCACAGATACGCAGTATTTT
CASSSDPGGGTDTQYF
>-|few|TRBV7-2|TRBJ2-3
TGTGCCAGCAGCTTAGACCCCCTTCCGGGAGACGGGGGAGATACGCAGTATTTT
CASSLDPLPGDGGDTQYF
>-|-|TRBV27|TRBJ2-7
TGTGCCAGCAGTTTGGTCGGGAGCTCTATCTACGAGCAGTACTTC
CASSLVGSSIYEQYF
>TRBD1|-|TRBV19|TRBJ2-3
TGTGCCAGTAGTATAACAGGGGTATTCGGCACAGATACGCAGTATTTT
CASSITGVFGTDTQYF
>TRBD1|-|TRBV28|TRBJ2-7
TGTGCCAGCAGTTTTCCAGGGGGCCCCCCCTACGAGCAGTACTTC
CASSFPGGPPYEQYF
>-|-|TRBV6-5|TRBJ1-2
TGTGCCAGCAGGAAGGGATGGGGAGTGGACTATGGCTACACCTTC
CASRKGWGVDYGYTF
>TRBD2|medium-sized|TRBV6-1|TRBJ2-1
TGTGCCAGCAGTGAATTAGCGGGAACCTACAATGAGCAGTTCTTC
CASSELAGTYNEQFF
>TRBD1|-|TRBV6-5|TRBJ2-7
TGTGCCAGCAGTTACGCTGACAGGGCTCACTACGAGCAGTACTTC
CASSYADRAHYEQYF
>TRBD2|-|TRBV3-1/TRBV3-2|TRBJ2-5
TGTGCCAGCAGCCTCCTTAGCGGGGGGGCCCAGGAGACCCAGTACTTC
CASSLLSGGAQETQYF
>TRBD1|-|TRBV11-2|TRBJ1-4
TGTGCCAGCAGCCGTACCGCCGGGACAGGGCGGGGTGCTAATGAAAAACTGTTTTTT
CASSRTAGTGRGANEKLFF
>TRBD1|-|TRBV10-3|TRBJ2-7
TGTGCCATCAGTGTAGGGACAGGGGGGGAGTACGAGCAGTACTTC
CAISVGTGGEYEQYF
>TRBD2|-|TRBV6-4|TRBJ2-1
TGTGCCAGCAGTGACTCGATAACTAGCGGGAGGGACTACAATGAGCAGTTCTTC
CASSDSITSGRDYNEQFF
>TRBD1|-|TRBV18|TRBJ1-3
TGTGCCAGCTCACCGGGGCAGGGGGCCTCTGGAAACACCATATATTTT
CASSPGQGASGNTIYF